This T cell receptor (beta chain) was documented in a study of OX40 agonist ivuxolimab in advanced cancers. Study-level results: Blood T cells, both CD4+ and CD8+, expanded clonally by week 6 at 0.1 to 3.0 mg/kg. Also showing low normalized T-cell clonal expansion were some of the nonresponders. Researchers report that CD8+ T cells had, on average, more expanded clones than CD4+.

The repertoire was sequenced with immunoSEQ multiplex PCR; TCRdb's copy has only in-frame clones and lacks some. The profile shows 75,000 to 100,000 clones, roughly nine tenths of them singletons. A remark on this clone: The target antigen is unknown.

CDR1 and CDR2 (germline): MDHEN, SYDVKM. The CDR3 totals 17 residues. The ends were cut back, 3 bases at V and 13 bases at J, with 25 bases in the middle. Blood specimens came from baseline, cycle 4 day 1, and cycle 7 day 1. This specimen was CD4+ or CD8+ T cells sorted from blood, taken in a trial of the OX40 agonist ivuxolimab. The receptor was isolated from an adult with an advanced solid tumor such as melanoma, head and neck, liver or kidney cancer. The gene calls are TRBV28 and TRBJ1-6; D remains ambiguous. CDR3 nucleotides: TGTGCCAGCAGTTTCCGAGAACTAAGCCTAACTCACCAGCCCCTCCACTTT. It codes for CASSFRELSLTHQPLHF.